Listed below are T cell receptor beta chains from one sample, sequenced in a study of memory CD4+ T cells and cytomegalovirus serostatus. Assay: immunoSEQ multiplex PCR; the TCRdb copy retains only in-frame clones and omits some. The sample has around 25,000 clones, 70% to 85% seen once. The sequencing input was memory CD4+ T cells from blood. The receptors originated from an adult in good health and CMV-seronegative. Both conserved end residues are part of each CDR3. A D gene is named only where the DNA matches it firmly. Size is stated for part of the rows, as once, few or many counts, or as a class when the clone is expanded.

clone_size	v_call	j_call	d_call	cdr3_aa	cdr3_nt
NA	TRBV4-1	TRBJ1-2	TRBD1	CASSQSGTRTGKMSGYTF	TGCGCCAGCAGCCAAAGTGGGACCCGGACAGGGAAGATGTCTGGCTACACCTTC
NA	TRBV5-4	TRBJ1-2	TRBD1	CASSSTGVYGYTF	TGTGCCAGCAGCAGTACAGGGGTCTATGGCTACACCTTC
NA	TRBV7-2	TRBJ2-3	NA	CASSSFPRGTDTQYF	TGTGCCAGCAGTTCGTTCCCCCGGGGCACAGATACGCAGTATTTT
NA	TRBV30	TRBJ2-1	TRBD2	CAWEAGGRYNEQFF	TGTGCCTGGGAGGCGGGGGGGCGATACAATGAGCAGTTCTTC
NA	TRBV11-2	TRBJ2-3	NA	CASSQDIFTDTQYF	TGTGCCAGCAGCCAGGACATTTTCACAGATACGCAGTATTTT
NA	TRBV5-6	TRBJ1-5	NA	CASSPGIDQPQHF	TGTGCCAGCAGCCCCGGGATAGATCAGCCCCAGCATTTT
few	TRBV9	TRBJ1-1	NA	CASSVFSGTTNTEAFF	TGTGCCAGCAGCGTCTTTTCCGGGACAACGAACACTGAAGCTTTCTTT
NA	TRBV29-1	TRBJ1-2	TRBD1	CSVSGQGVGYTF	TGCAGCGTTTCGGGACAGGGGGTTGGCTACACCTTC
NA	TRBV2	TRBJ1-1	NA	CASRRDGHPNAFF	TGTGCCAGCAGGAGAGACGGCCACCCAAACGCTTTCTTT
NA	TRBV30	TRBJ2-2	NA	CAWSVSGGTGELFF	TGTGCCTGGAGTGTTAGTGGGGGGACCGGGGAGCTGTTTTTT
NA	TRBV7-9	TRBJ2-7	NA	CASSLSGASYEQYF	TGTGCCAGCAGCCTGTCCGGGGCGAGCTACGAGCAGTACTTC
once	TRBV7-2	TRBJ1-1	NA	CASSLQGFYAEAFF	TGTGCCAGCAGCTTGCAGGGGTTTTACGCTGAAGCTTTCTTT
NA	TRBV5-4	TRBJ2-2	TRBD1	CASSLQGAGELFF	TGTGCCAGCAGCTTACAGGGGGCCGGGGAGCTGTTTTTT
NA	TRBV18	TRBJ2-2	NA	CASSPLLSGRTGELFF	TGTGCCAGCTCACCCCTGCTCTCTGGGCGCACCGGGGAGCTGTTTTTT